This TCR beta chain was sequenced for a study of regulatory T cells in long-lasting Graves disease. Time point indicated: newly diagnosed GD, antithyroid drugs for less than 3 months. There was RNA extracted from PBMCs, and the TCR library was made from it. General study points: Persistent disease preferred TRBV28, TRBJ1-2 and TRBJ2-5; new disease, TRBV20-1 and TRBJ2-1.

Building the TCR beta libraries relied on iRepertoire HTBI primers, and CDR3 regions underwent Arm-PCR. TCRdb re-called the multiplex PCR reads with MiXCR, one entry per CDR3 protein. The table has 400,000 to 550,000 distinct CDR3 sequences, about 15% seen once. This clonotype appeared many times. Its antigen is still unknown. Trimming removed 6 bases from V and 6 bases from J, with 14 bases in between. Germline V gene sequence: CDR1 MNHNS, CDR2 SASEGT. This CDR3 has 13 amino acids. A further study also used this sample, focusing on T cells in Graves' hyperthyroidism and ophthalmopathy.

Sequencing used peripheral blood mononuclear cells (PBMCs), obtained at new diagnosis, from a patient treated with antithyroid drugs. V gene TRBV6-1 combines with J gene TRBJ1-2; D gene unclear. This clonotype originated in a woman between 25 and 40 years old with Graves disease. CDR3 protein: CASRKVSPDGYTF. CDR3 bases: TGTGCCAGCAGGAAAGTGAGCCCTGATGGCTACACCTTC.